The present T cell receptor beta chain was sequenced within a study of shared clonotypes between healthy human individuals. Points from the study as a whole: Generally, naive subsets (rather than memory subsets) showed larger estimated richness.

The investigators split CD4+ cells into a CD45RA+ naive subset and a CD45RA-negative memory subset. For this clone: What it binds is unknown.

Losses at the gene ends were 5 bases for V and 3 bases for J; bases not matched to a gene: 10. The CDR3 loop spans 16 amino acids. Germline CDR1 MNHEY, CDR2 SMNVEV (reference sequence). TCRdb's table, derived via immunoSEQ multiplex PCR, lists solely in-frame clones and lacks some. The data show about 2.4 million clones, over 85% seen once. Sequencing was done on a sample of naive CD4+ T cells sorted from blood. Subset reported: CD45RA+ positively selected. The V gene is TRBV27, the J gene TRBJ2-1, with 7 positions matching TRBD2. The receptor comes from a man aged 18 to 35 in good health. Here the CDR3 DNA reads TGTGCCAGCAGTCCCTCCCAGACTAGCAGCTACAATGAGCAGTTCTTC. It specifies CASSPSQTSSYNEQFF.